The clone carrying this T cell receptor beta chain has a single count. Its antigen remains unidentified. The junction shows a germline mismatch at one end, possibly a read error. The CDR3 spans 15 residues. Germline loops: CDR1 LGHNA, CDR2 YNFKEQ. This entry belongs to a study of post-analysis software for immune sequencing data. Study-level findings and limits: Clustering by F measure revealed strong co-clustering among samples prepared together in one batch. With TRBV5-6, TRBV5-1 and TRBV20-1 included, a handful of TRBV segments were more frequent in patients than in controls. Patients with multiple sclerosis recorded significantly lower normalized Chao1 diversity than controls, the study found.

The TCR beta cDNA libraries contained unique molecular identifiers. Starting from about 1 to 10 million T cells, the study yielded 460,000 or so cDNA molecules. In TCRdb, the PCR reads were re-called with MiXCR into one record per CDR3 protein. The sample carries 350,000 to 500,000 distinct CDR3 sequences, approximately 39% recorded once. The V gene is TRBV4-2, the J gene TRBJ2-1, with 11 bases that match TRBD2. The source material was blood. This receptor was taken from a girl aged 2-9 years with multiple sclerosis. CDR3 nucleotides: TGTGCCGGCAGCCAAGATTGGCTAGCGGGAGGAGGGGTGTTCTTC. This sequence encodes CAGSQDWLAGGGVFF.